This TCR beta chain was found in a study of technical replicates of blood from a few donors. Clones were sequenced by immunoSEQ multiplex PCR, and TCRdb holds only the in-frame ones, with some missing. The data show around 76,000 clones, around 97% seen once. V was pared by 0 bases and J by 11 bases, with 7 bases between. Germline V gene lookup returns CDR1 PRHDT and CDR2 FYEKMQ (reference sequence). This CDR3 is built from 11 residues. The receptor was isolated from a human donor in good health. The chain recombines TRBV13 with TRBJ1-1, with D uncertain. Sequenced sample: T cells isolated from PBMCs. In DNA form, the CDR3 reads TGTGCCAGCAGCTTAGGCCCTTCGGCTTTCTTT. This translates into CASSLGPSAFF.